Below, one TCR beta chain is given with its context. Its cognate antigen has yet to be identified. Base-call qualities are not available, and no considerably larger clone is one nucleotide away. TCRbeta CDR3 regions were amplified from genomic DNA using the immunoSEQ Assay, a bias-controlled multiplex PCR. The original methods were these. The number of nucleated cells in each sample was estimated from the amplification of reference gene primers within the assay. To quantify the absolute abundance of each unique TCRbeta CDR3 rearrangement, sequence reads were collapsed and filtered. Productive Simpson clonality was computed per sample as the square root of Simpson's diversity index over productive rearrangements. TCRdb limited this immuneACCESS table to in-frame rearrangements with V and J called. A share of clones is missing; checked studies link under half to unresolved V genes, and the rest is unexplained. V, J and clone size are those of that table, while D and trimming were read from the DNA. In this sample the table shows some 490,000 clones, 70% to 90% of which occur a single time. The ten largest clonotypes hold 7% to 10% of the sample.

This sample is part of a study of blood T cell repertoires in COVID-19 (dated by TCRdb to 2019 to 2021). Context from the whole study: Samples covering the acute and convalescent phases of COVID-19 were provided by collaborators in the United States, Italy and Spain. The repertoires were made available in a free public database intended to serve as a resource for research on the immune response to SARS-CoV-2. The material from the prospective study consisted of cDNA or gDNA derived from T cells, B-cell-depleted T cells, or PBMCs. Where HLA class I and class II types were available, the types were taken from metadata supplied by the sample provider, not from assay-based typing. Subjects who had been exposed to COVID-19, were actively infected with it, or had recovered from it provided the deeply sampled blood TCRbeta repertoires that made up the dataset. The samples were drawn from the first 160 participants of the ongoing ImmuneRACE study and from 1,254 subjects provided by 6 global collaborators. Nearly every sample came with metadata listing a de-identified subject ID, COVID-19 status, age in years and sex.

General conclusions and limits of the study: The quantity of clinical and demographic metadata differed by source and by participant and was supplied without curation.

From cysteine to phenylalanine, the CDR3 is 14 amino acids long. Solely the CDR3 DNA is kept, with 42 bases framed from the first base. CDR1 and CDR2 are read off the germline V gene (reference sequence) as LNHDA and SQIVND. The trim is 4 bases for V and 3 bases for J, with a gap of 12 bases between the germline ends. In the prospective study, participants were about 18 to 100 years old, resided in approximately 22 geographic areas of the United States, and were enrolled through a virtual design. Cohort assignment in the prospective study relied on participant-reported clinical history from a screening survey and a study questionnaire. Recovered participants in ImmuneRACE Cohort 3 were defined by two consecutive negative NP/OP PCR tests, clearance by a healthcare professional, or resolution of symptoms. In the prospective study, whole blood, serum and a nasopharyngeal or oropharyngeal swab were collected from each participant by mobile phlebotomists. Participants in the prospective study had the option to provide additional blood draws and questionnaires over a roughly two-month period. Before DNA extraction, blood samples from the prospective study were shipped at room temperature or frozen.

The source is a woman aged 55 to 70 who had recovered from COVID-19. Sample: PBMCs or T cells enriched from blood (not recorded which). The sequence joins TRBV19 to TRBJ1-2, with the identity of the D gene unclear. In nucleotides, the sequence is TGTGCCAGTAGTACCTCTAGGTGGGACTATGGCTACACCTTC. This is translated as CASSTSRWDYGYTF.